Listed below are T cell receptor beta chains from one sample, sequenced in a study of regulatory T cells in long-lasting Graves disease. One entry per CDR3 protein, called by TCRdb with MiXCR from the multiplex PCR reads. Here the sample spans some 410,000 distinct CDR3 sequences, roughly 15% being singletons. The sample was also reused in another study, on T cells in Graves' hyperthyroidism and ophthalmopathy.

The source material was peripheral blood mononuclear cells (PBMCs), sampled at new diagnosis, from a patient treated with antithyroid drugs. The receptor set was obtained from a woman aged 30 to 39 with Graves disease. Each CDR3 is given with its conserved first and last residue. D genes are given only for firm matches. Rows may omit the clone size; those that give it use once, few, many or a size class.

CDR3 length	clone size	D gene	V gene	J gene	CDR3 protein	CDR3 DNA
13	many	NA	TRBV4-1	TRBJ2-5	CASSQAAEETQYF	TGCGCCAGCAGCCAAGCCGCGGAGGAGACCCAGTACTTC
14	many	NA	TRBV18	TRBJ2-1	CASITIAGGDEQFF	TGTGCCAGCATCACAATAGCTGGTGGCGATGAGCAGTTCTTC
13	many	NA	TRBV6-1	TRBJ1-1	CASGVAANTEAFF	TGTGCCAGCGGTGTCGCGGCGAACACTGAAGCTTTCTTT
14	many	NA	TRBV28	TRBJ1-1	CASSSDGVTTEAFF	TGTGCCAGCAGCTCAGACGGTGTTACGACTGAAGCTTTCTTT
14	many	TRBD2	TRBV28	TRBJ2-3	CASRERDFTDTQYF	TGTGCCAGCAGGGAGCGGGATTTCACAGATACGCAGTATTTT
14	many	NA	TRBV7-9	TRBJ2-1	CASIIRGSNNEQFF	TGTGCCAGCATCATCAGGGGTTCCAACAATGAGCAGTTCTTC
16	few	TRBD2	TRBV10-2	TRBJ2-1	CASSDPGLPTYNEQFF	TGCGCCAGCAGTGATCCGGGACTACCCACCTACAATGAGCAGTTCTTC
14	NA	TRBD1	TRBV6-1	TRBJ2-2	CASSRIGGSGELFF	TGTGCCAGCAGCCGAATAGGGGGCTCCGGGGAGCTGTTTTTT
13	many	NA	TRBV27	TRBJ1-5	CASSPRGHQPQHF	TGTGCCAGCAGTCCTCGGGGTCATCAGCCCCAGCATTTT
13	few	NA	TRBV20-1	TRBJ1-3	CSAQGSSGNTIYF	TGCAGTGCGCAGGGAAGCTCTGGAAACACCATATATTTT
12	many	NA	TRBV30	TRBJ1-1	CAWAETYTEAFF	TGTGCCTGGGCCGAGACATACACTGAAGCTTTCTTT
13	NA	TRBD2	TRBV20-1	TRBJ2-3	CSASRGDPDTQYF	TGCAGTGCTAGTCGGGGGGATCCAGATACGCAGTATTTT
16	many	NA	TRBV6-2/TRBV6-3	TRBJ2-3	CASSYSGGEGTDTQYF	TGTGCCAGCAGTTACTCTGGGGGAGAGGGCACAGATACGCAGTATTTT
14	NA	TRBD2	TRBV7-9	TRBJ2-1	CASSTSTSGPEQFF	TGTGCCAGCAGTACATCGACTAGCGGGCCAGAGCAGTTCTTC
14	many	NA	TRBV4-1	TRBJ2-7	CASSTYYRADEQYF	TGCGCCAGCAGCACCTACTACAGGGCGGACGAGCAGTACTTC
15	many	NA	TRBV12-3/TRBV12-4	TRBJ2-1	CASSSGSLSYNEQFF	TGTGCCAGCAGTAGCGGGTCCCTCTCCTACAATGAGCAGTTCTTC
14	NA	NA	TRBV10-3	TRBJ1-2	CAISENRASQGYTF	TGTGCCATCAGTGAAAACAGGGCCTCCCAGGGCTACACCTTC
9	NA	NA	TRBV29-1	TRBJ1-2	CSVDGSYTF	TGCAGCGTTGATGGGTCTTACACCTTC
15	NA	NA	TRBV7-9	TRBJ2-5	CASSPGGGTGETQYF	TGTGCCAGCAGCCCTGGGGGGGGGACAGGAGAGACCCAGTACTTC
18	many	NA	TRBV2	TRBJ2-5	CASSEGAQGPLYQETQYF	TGTGCCAGCAGTGAAGGGGCCCAAGGCCCCCTGTACCAAGAGACCCAGTACTTC
17	many	TRBD2	TRBV11-2	TRBJ2-1	CASSYPTSGLRYNEQFF	TGTGCCAGCAGCTACCCTACTAGCGGGCTACGATACAATGAGCAGTTCTTC
16	many	TRBD2	TRBV12-3/TRBV12-4	TRBJ2-2	CASRPTSGSFSGELFF	TGTGCCAGCAGACCGACTAGCGGGAGTTTCTCCGGGGAGCTGTTTTTT
16	many	NA	TRBV4-1	TRBJ2-7	CASSQEVAGLYYEQYF	TGCGCCAGCAGCCAAGAGGTAGCAGGACTCTACTACGAGCAGTACTTC
15	NA	TRBD2	TRBV5-4	TRBJ2-7	CASSLAPGGSYEQYF	TGTGCCAGCAGCTTGGCCCCGGGGGGGTCCTACGAGCAGTACTTC
14	few	NA	TRBV20-1	TRBJ2-7	CSARSTISSYEQYF	TGCAGTGCTAGGAGTACTATAAGCTCCTACGAGCAGTACTTC
13	few	NA	TRBV20-1	TRBJ2-7	CSANGPVPYEQYF	TGCAGTGCCAACGGGCCCGTACCCTACGAGCAGTACTTC
13	many	NA	TRBV2	TRBJ1-1	CASSRGVGTEAFF	TGTGCCAGCAGCCGCGGGGTAGGCACTGAAGCTTTCTTT
16	many	TRBD1	TRBV12-3/TRBV12-4	TRBJ2-5	CASSLTGQGAWETQYF	TGTGCCAGCAGTTTAACCGGACAGGGGGCTTGGGAGACCCAGTACTTC
14	many	NA	TRBV7-9	TRBJ1-1	CASSLFGRANEAFF	TGTGCCAGCAGCTTATTCGGCAGGGCGAATGAAGCTTTCTTT
15	NA	NA	TRBV7-9	TRBJ2-2	CASTSQAANTGELFF	TGTGCCAGCACCTCGCAGGCAGCGAACACCGGGGAGCTGTTTTTT
13	once	NA	TRBV20-1	TRBJ1-5	CSASSGVNQPQHF	TGCAGTGCTAGCTCGGGGGTCAATCAGCCCCAGCATTTT
17	few	TRBD2	TRBV6-2/TRBV6-3	TRBJ2-3	CASSYSISGSTTDTQYF	TGTGCCAGCAGTTACTCGATTAGCGGGAGTACCACAGATACGCAGTATTTT
19	many	TRBD2	TRBV20-1	TRBJ2-1	CSASPQGLAGEGIGNEQFF	TGCAGTGCTAGCCCTCAGGGACTAGCGGGAGAGGGGATTGGTAATGAGCAGTTCTTC
16	NA	TRBD2	TRBV6-1	TRBJ2-1	CASSHRRRESYNEQFF	TGTGCCAGCAGCCACCGGCGGCGGGAGAGTTACAATGAGCAGTTCTTC
16	few	NA	TRBV27	TRBJ2-2	CASSFIGLENTGELFF	TGTGCCAGCAGTTTTATTGGGCTAGAGAACACCGGGGAGCTGTTTTTT
15	few	NA	TRBV7-9	TRBJ2-3	CASSLTADSTDTQYF	TGTGCCAGCAGCTTAACGGCCGACAGCACAGATACGCAGTATTTT
17	NA	TRBD2	TRBV6-1	TRBJ2-4	CASSEGLAGTPGNIQYF	TGTGCCAGCAGTGAGGGACTAGCGGGAACCCCCGGGAACATTCAGTACTTC
17	many	TRBD2	TRBV28	TRBJ2-7	CASSSGGTIKTPYEQYF	TGTGCCAGCAGTTCTGGGGGGACTATAAAGACGCCCTACGAGCAGTACTTC
13	NA	NA	TRBV19	TRBJ1-1	CASRKELNTEAFF	TGTGCCAGTAGAAAGGAGTTGAACACTGAAGCTTTCTTT
13	few	NA	TRBV6-2/TRBV6-3	TRBJ2-2	CASSYSLTGELFF	TGTGCCAGCAGTTACTCCCTTACCGGGGAGCTGTTTTTT
13	many	NA	TRBV7-2	TRBJ2-5	CASSLVVWETQYF	TGTGCCAGCAGCTTAGTAGTATGGGAGACCCAGTACTTC
20	many	TRBD1	TRBV7-3	TRBJ2-3	CASSPRPGQGYYGGTDTQYF	TGTGCCAGCAGCCCGAGACCGGGACAGGGATACTATGGGGGCACAGATACGCAGTATTTT
15	NA	NA	TRBV12-3/TRBV12-4	TRBJ1-4	CASSFHRTELGKLFF	TGTGCCAGCAGTTTCCACAGGACGGAACTTGGAAAACTGTTTTTT
16	NA	NA	TRBV4-1	TRBJ1-2	CASSQDHQGRGYGYTF	TGCGCCAGCAGCCAAGATCATCAGGGCCGAGGCTATGGCTACACCTTC
12	many	NA	TRBV28	TRBJ1-1	CASSFQWGEAFF	TGTGCCAGCAGTTTTCAATGGGGTGAAGCTTTCTTT
15	NA	NA	TRBV19	TRBJ2-1	CASSPSALVGDEQFF	TGTGCCAGTAGTCCTTCGGCGTTAGTTGGCGATGAGCAGTTCTTC
12	NA	TRBD1	TRBV7-9	TRBJ1-1	CARDRVSTEAFF	TGTGCCCGGGACAGGGTGAGCACTGAAGCTTTCTTT
11	many	NA	TRBV11-2	TRBJ1-1	CASKAHTEAFF	TGTGCCAGCAAAGCACACACTGAAGCTTTCTTT